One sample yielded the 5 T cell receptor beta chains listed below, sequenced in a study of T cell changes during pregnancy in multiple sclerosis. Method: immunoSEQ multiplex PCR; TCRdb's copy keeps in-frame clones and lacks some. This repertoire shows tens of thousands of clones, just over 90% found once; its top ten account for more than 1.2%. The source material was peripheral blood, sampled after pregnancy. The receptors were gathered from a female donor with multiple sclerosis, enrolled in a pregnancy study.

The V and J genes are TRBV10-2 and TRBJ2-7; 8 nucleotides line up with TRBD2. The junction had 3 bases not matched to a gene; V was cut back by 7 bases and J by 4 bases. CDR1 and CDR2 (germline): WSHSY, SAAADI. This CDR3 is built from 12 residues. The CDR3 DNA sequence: TGCGCCAGCACGGCTAGCGGGTACGAGCAGTACTTC. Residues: CASTASGYEQYF.

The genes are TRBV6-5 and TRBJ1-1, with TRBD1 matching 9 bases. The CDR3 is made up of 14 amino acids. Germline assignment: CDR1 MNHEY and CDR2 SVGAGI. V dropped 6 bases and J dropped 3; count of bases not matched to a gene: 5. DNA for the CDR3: TGTGCCAGCAGGAGGGACAGGGACGACACTGAAGCTTTCTTT. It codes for CASRRDRDDTEAFF.

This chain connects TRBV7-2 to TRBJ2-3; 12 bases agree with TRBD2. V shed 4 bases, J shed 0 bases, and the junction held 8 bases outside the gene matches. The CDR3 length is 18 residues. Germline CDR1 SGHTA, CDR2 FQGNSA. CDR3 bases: TGTGCCAGCAGCTCTAGAACCGGGACTAGCGGGAGCACAGATACGCAGTATTTT. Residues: CASSSRTGTSGSTDTQYF.

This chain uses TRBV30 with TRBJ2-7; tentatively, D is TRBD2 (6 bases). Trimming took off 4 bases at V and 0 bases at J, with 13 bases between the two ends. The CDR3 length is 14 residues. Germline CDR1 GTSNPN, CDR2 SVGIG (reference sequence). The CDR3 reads CAWTLPGDSYEQYF. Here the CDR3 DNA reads TGTGCCTGGACTCTACCGGGAGACTCCTACGAGCAGTACTTC.

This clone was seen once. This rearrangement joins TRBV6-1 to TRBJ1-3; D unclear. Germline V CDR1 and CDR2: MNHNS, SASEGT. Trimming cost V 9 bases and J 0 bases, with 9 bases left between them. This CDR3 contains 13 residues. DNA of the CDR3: TGTGCCAGTGACTTAAACTCTGGAAACACCATATATTTT. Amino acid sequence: CASDLNSGNTIYF.